This T cell receptor (beta chain) was sequenced for a study of CD8 T cells in Susac syndrome. Random-hexamer reverse transcription was applied to roughly 0.5 to 1 ug RNA. The amplification used immunoSEQ multiplex PCR on TCR beta CDR3; it spanned 54 Vbeta and 13 Jbeta. TCRdb re-derived calls from the immunoSEQ multiplex PCR reads in MiXCR, one entry per CDR3 protein. The sample holds some 120,000 distinct CDR3 sequences, 92% seen once. The sample was CD8+ T cells from PBMCs. The TCR comes from a human donor in good health.

The CDR3 spells CASSPSGRTYEQYF. CDR3 in DNA: TGTGCCAGCAGCCCCAGTGGGCGGACCTACGAGCAGTACTTC. The chain combines TRBV7-2 with TRBJ2-7; D remains unclear. Germline CDR1 and CDR2: SGHTA and FQGNSA. Trimming took off 5 bases at V and 2 bases at J, with 13 bases between the two ends. The CDR3 is 14 amino acids.